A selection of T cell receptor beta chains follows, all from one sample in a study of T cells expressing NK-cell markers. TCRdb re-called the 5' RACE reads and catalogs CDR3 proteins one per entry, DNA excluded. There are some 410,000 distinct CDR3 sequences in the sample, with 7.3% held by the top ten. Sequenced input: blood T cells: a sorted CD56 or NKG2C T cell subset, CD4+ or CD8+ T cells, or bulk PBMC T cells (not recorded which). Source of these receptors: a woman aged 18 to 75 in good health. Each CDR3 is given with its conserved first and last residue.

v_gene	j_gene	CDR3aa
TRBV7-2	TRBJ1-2	CASSLVGSGVGYTF
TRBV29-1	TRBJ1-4	CSVYKTGVNEKLFF
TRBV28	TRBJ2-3	CASRDREPDTQYF
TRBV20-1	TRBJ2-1	CSARAGLINEQFF
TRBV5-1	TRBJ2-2	CASSVSTGNTGELFF
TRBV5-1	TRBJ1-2	CASSPGTAINYGYTF
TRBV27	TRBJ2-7	CASPIRRAYEQYF
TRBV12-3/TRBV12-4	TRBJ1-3	CASEDRGGNTIYF
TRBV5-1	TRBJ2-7	CASSFMQSKTAHEQYF
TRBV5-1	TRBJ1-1	CASSSHSNTEAFF
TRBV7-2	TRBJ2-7	CASSKYRVHEQYF
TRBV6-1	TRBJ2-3	CASRSGWSADTQYF
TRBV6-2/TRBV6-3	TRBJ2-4	CASSFSLDGWGLGLAKNIQYF
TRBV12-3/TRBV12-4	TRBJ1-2	CASSSGTPYGYTF
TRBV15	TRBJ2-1	CATRGSGNSYNEQFF
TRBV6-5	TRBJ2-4	CASSYSEGHQNIQYF
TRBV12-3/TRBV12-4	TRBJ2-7	CASSLGRSDEQYF
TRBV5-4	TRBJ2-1	CASSLIQYNEQFF
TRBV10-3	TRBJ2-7	CAISGLTQGGEQYF
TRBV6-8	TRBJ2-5	CASSNLDRGRQETQYF
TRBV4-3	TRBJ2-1	CASSQELAVDNEQFF
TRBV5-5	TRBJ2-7	CASSHPGQSYEQYF
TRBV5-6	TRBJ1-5	CASSLATTGSQPQHF
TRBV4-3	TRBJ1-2	CASSQAQGAYGYTF
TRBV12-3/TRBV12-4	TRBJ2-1	CASSPGTSGPQGEQFF
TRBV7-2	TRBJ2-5	CASSPQGLAGVETQYF
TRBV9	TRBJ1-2	CASSIDSVYGYTF
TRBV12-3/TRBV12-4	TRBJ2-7	CASRAAGGPYEQYF
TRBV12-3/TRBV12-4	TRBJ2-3	CASSGQGRYRDTQYF
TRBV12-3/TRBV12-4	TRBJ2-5	CASSLSRGGETQYF
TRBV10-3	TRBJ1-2	CAISDSGGNYGYTF
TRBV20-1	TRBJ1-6	CSARRFLTGQHNSPLHF
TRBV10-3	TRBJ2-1	CAIIGGPNNEQFF
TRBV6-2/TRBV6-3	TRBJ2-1	CASSPETSHYNEQFF
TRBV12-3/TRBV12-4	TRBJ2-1	CASSRGGSYNEQFF
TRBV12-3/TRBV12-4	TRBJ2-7	CASSLRAGGWRNEQYF
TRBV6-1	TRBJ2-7	CAISFSGQTPYEQYF
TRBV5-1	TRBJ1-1	CASSLGLWENTEAFF
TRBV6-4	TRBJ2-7	CASSDGAGSSYEQYF
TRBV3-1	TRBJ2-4	CASSQTNIQYF
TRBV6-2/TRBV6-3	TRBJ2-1	CATSQNNEQFF
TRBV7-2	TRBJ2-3	CASSLMMAGSTDTQYF
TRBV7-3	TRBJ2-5	CASSSSGWETQYF
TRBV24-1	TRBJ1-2	CATRSPNYGYTF
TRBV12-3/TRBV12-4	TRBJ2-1	CASTWTSGSNEQFF